Sequencing of this T cell receptor beta chain was carried out in a study of T cells in localized non-small cell lung cancer. Clones were sequenced by immunoSEQ multiplex PCR, and TCRdb holds only the in-frame ones, with some missing. This sample has approximately 50,000 clones; 85% to 90% occur once, and the top ten carry more than 2%. Germline CDR1 reads SNHLY; CDR2 reads FYNNEI. Trimming cost V 3 bases and J 5 bases, with 16 bases left between them. CDR3 length: 15 residues. The sequence came from a man aged 40-75 years with stage II lung adenocarcinoma. The input for sequencing was PBMCs, taken before any cancer treatment. This chain connects TRBV2 to TRBJ1-2; TRBD1 might be the D (6 bases). CDR3 sequence: CASSDGQGRGYGYTF. In DNA, the CDR3 is TGTGCCAGCAGTGATGGCCAGGGGAGGGGGTATGGCTACACCTTC.